The sequence of this T cell receptor (beta chain) was determined in a study of beta chain features in type 1 diabetes. With 3 bases removed from V and 3 bases from J, the gap between germline ends came to 14 bases. Germline CDR1 reads SGHDT; CDR2 reads YYEEEE. The CDR3 length is 15 residues. The investigators reverse transcribed all of the isolated RNA, so they sequenced expressed TCRB transcripts. TCRdb's copy holds only in-frame clones and misses some; the assay was immunoSEQ multiplex PCR. This sample has 200,000 to 250,000 clones, with around 9.6% found just once. In this sample, this clone turned up a few times.

Sequencing used naive CD4+ T cells from blood. The rearrangement uses TRBV5-6 and TRBJ2-3; D gene unclear. This receptor was identified in a woman between 18 and 29 years old in good health. CDR3 loop: CASSSIGSETDTQYF. In DNA form, the CDR3 reads TGTGCCAGCAGCTCCATCGGAAGCGAGACAGATACGCAGTATTTT.